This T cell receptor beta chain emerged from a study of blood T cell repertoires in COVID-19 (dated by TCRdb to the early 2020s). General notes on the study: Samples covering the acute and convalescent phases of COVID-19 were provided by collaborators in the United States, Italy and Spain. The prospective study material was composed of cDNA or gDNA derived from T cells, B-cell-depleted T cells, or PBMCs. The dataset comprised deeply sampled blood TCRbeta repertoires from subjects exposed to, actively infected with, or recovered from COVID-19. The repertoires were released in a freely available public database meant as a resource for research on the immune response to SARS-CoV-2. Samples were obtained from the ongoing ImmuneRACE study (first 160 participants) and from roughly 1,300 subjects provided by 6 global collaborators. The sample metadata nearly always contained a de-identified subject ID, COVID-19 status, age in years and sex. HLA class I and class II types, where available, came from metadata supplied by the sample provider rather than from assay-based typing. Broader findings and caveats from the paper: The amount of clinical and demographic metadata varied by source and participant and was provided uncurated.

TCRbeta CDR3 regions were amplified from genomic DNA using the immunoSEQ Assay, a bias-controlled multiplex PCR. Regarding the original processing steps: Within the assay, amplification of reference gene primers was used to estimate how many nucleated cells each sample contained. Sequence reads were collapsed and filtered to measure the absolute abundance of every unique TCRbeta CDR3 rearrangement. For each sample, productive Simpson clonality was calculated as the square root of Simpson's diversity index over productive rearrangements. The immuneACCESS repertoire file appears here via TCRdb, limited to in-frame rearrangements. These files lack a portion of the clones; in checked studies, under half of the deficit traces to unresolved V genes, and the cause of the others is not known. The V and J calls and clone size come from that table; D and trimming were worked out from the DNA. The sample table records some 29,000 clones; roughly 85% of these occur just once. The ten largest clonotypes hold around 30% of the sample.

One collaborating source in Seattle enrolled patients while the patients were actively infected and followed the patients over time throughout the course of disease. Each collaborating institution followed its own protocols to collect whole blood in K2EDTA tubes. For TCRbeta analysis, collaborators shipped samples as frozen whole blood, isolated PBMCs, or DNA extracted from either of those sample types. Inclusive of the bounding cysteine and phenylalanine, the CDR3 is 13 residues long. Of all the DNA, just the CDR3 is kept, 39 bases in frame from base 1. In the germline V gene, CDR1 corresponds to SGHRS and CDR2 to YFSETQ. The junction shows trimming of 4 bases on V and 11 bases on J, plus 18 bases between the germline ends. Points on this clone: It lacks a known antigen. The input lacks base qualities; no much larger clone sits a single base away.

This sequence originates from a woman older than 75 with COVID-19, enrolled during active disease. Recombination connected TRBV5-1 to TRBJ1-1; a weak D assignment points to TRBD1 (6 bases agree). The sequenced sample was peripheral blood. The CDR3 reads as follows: CASSGSGASAAFF. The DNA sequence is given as TGCGCCAGCAGCGGCTCAGGGGCCTCTGCGGCTTTCTTT.